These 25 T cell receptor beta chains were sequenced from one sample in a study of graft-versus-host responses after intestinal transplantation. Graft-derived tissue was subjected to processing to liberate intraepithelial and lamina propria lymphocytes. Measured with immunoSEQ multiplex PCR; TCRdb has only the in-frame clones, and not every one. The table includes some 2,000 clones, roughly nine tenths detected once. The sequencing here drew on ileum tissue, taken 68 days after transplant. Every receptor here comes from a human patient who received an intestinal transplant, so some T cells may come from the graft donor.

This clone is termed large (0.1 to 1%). CDR3 residues: CASSYSGTAYEQYF. The CDR3 DNA sequence: TGTGCCAGCAGTTACTCTGGGACAGCCTACGAGCAGTACTTC. V and J are TRBV6-5 and TRBJ2-7, with 7 bases fitting TRBD1. CDR1 and CDR2 from the germline V gene are MNHEY and SVGAGI. CDR3 size: 14 residues. V gave up 0 bases and J gave up 2 bases; unmatched junction bases: 1.

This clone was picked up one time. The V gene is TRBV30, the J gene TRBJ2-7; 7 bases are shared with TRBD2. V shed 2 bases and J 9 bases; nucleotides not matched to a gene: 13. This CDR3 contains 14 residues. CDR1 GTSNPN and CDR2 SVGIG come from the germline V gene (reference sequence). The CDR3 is CAWSRGEENTRQYF. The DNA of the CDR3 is TGTGCCTGGAGTCGGGGGGAGGAGAATACGAGGCAGTACTTC.

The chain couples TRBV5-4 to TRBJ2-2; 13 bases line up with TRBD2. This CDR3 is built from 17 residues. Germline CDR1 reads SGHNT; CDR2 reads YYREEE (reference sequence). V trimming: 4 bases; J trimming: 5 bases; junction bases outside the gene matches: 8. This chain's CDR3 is CASSPWTSGRGTGELFF. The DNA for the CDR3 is TGTGCCAGCAGCCCATGGACTAGCGGGAGAGGAACCGGGGAGCTGTTTTTT.

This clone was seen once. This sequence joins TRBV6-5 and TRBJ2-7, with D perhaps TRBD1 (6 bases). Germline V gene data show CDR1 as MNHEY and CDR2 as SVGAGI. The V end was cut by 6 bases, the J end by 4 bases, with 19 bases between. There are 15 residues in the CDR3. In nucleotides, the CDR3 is TGTGCCAGCAGACGGACAGTGCTAAGGAGTTACGAGCAGTACTTC. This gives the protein CASRRTVLRSYEQYF.

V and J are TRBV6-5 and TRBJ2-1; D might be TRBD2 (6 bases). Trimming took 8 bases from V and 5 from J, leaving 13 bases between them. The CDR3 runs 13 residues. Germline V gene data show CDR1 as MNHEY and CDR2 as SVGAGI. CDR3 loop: CASGSGANNEQFF. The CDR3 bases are TGTGCCAGCGGGTCGGGAGCCAACAATGAGCAGTTCTTC.

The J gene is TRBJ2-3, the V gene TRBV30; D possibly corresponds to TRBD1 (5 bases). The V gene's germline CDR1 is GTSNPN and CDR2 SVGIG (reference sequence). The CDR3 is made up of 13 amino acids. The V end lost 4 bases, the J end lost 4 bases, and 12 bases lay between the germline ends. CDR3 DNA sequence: TGTGCCTGGACAAGGGGTTCGGCAGATACGCAGTATTTT. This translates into CAWTRGSADTQYF. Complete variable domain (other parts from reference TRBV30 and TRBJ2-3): SQTIHQWPATLVQPVGSPLSLECTVEGTSNPNLYWYRQAAGRGLQLLFYSVGIGQISSEVPQNLSASRPQDRQFILSSKKLLLSDSGFYLCAWTRGSADTQYFGPGTRLTVL.

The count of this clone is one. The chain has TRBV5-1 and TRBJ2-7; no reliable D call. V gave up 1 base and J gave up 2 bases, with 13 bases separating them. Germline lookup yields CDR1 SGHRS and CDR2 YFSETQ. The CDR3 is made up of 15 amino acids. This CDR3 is CASSLYRSATYEQYF. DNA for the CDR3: TGCGCCAGCAGCTTGTACCGAAGCGCTACCTACGAGCAGTACTTC. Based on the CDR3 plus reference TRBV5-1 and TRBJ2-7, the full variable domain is KAGVTQTPRYLIKTRGQQVTLSCSPISGHRSVSWYQQTPGQGLQFLFEYFSETQRNKGNFPGRFSGRQFSNSRSEMNVSTLELGDSALYLCASSLYRSATYEQYFGPGTRLTVT.

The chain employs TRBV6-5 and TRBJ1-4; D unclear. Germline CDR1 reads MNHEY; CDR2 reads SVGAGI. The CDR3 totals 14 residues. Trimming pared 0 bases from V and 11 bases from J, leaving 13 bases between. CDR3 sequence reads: CASSYSRPLRKLFF. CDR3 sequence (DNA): TGTGCCAGCAGTTACTCTCGGCCCCTGCGGAAACTGTTTTTT.

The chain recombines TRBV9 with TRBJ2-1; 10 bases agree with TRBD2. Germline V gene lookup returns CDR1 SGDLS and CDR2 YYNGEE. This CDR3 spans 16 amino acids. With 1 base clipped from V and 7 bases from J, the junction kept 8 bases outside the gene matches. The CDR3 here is CASSVSLAGVDNEQFF. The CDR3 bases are TGTGCCAGCAGCGTATCCCTAGCGGGAGTCGATAATGAGCAGTTCTTC.

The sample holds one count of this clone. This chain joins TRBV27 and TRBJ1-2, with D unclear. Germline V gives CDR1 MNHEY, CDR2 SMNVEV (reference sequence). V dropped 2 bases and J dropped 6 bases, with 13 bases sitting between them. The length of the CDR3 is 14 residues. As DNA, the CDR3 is TGTGCCAGCAGTTTACATAGTGGGGTTAATGGCTACACCTTC. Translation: CASSLHSGVNGYTF.

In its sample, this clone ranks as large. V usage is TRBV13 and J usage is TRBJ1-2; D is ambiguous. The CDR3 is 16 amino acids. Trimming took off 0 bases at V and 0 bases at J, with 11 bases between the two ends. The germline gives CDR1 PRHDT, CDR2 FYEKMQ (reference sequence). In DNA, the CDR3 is TGTGCCAGCAGCTTAGGTGGAGGGCCTACTAACTATGGCTACACCTTC. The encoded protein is CASSLGGGPTNYGYTF.

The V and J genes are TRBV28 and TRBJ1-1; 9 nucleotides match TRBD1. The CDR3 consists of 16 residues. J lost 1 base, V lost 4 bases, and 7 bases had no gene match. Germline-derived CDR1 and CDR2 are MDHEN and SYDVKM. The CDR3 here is CASSSSQGAKNTEAFF. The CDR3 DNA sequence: TGTGCCAGCAGTTCGTCACAGGGGGCTAAGAACACTGAAGCTTTCTTT.

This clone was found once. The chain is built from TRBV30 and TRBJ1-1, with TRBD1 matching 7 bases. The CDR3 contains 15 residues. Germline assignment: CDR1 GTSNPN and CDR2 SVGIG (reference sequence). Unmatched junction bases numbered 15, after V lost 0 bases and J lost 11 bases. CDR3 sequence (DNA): TGTGCCTGGAGTGTATTAAGGAGGACAGGCGGAGGTGCTTTCTTT. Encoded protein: CAWSVLRRTGGGAFF.

CDR3 sequence reads: CASSYSGTAYEQYF. The CDR3 DNA reads as TGTGCCAGCAGTTACTCTGGGACAGCCTACGAGCAGTACTTC. The chain is built from TRBV6-8 and TRBJ2-7; 7 bases line up with TRBD1. Germline values: CDR1 MNHGY, CDR2 SAAAGT. This CDR3 is built from 14 residues. Trimming removed 0 bases from V and 2 bases from J; junction bases left unmatched: 1.

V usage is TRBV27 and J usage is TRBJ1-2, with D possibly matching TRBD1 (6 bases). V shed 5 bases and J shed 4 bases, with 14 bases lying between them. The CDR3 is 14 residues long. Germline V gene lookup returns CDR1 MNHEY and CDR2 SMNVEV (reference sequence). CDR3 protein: CASSLRDNAYGYTF. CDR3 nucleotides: TGTGCCAGCAGTCTACGGGACAACGCCTATGGCTACACCTTC.

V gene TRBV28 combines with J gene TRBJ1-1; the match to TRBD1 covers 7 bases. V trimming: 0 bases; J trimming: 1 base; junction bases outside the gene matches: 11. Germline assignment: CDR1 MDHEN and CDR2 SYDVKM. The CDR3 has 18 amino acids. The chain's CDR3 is CASSLWSRGVGRNTEAFF. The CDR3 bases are TGTGCCAGCAGTTTATGGTCCAGGGGGGTAGGGCGGAACACTGAAGCTTTCTTT.

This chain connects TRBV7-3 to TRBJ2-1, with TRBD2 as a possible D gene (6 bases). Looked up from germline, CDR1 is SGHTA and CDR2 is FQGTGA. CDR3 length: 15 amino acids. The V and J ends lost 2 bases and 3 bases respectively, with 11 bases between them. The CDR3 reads CASSLPGLHYNEQFF. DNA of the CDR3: TGTGCCAGCAGCTTACCGGGACTCCACTACAATGAGCAGTTCTTC.

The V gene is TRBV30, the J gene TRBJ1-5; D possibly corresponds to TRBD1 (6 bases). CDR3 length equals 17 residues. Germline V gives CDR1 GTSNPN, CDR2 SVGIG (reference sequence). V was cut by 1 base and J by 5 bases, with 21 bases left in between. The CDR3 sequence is CAWSARPPGDTYQPQHF. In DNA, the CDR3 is TGTGCCTGGAGTGCACGTCCCCCTGGGGACACTTATCAGCCCCAGCATTTT.

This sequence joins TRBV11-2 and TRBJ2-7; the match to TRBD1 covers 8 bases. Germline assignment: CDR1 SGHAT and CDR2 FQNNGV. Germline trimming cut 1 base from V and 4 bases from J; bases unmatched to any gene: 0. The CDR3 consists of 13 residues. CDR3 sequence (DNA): TGTGCCAGCAGCTTAGGGACAGGGTACGAGCAGTACTTC. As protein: CASSLGTGYEQYF.

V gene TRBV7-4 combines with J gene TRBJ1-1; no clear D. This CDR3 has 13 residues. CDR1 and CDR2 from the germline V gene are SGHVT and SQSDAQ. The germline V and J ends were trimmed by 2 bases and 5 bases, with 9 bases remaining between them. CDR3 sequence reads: CASSLISQTEAFF. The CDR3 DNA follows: TGTGCCAGCAGCTTAATCTCCCAGACTGAAGCTTTCTTT.

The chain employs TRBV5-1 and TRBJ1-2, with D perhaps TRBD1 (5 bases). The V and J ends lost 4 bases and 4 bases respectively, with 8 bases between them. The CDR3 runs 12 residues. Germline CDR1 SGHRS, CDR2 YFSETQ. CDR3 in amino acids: CASSTGGYGYTF. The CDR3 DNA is TGCGCCAGCAGCACGGGGGGCTATGGCTACACCTTC.

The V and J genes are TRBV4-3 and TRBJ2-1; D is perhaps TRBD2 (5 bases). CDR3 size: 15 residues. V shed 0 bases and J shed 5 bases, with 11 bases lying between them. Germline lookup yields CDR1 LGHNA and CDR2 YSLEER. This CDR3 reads CASSQDRGRNNEQFF. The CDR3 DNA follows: TGCGCCAGCAGCCAAGATCGGGGTAGAAACAATGAGCAGTTCTTC.

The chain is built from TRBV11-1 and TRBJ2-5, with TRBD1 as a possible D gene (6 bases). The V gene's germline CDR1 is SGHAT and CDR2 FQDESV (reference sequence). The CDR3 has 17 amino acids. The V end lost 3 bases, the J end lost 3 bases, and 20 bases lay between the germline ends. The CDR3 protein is CASSLGIRAGEKETQYF. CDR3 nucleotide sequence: TGTGCCAGCAGCTTGGGCATCAGGGCAGGGGAAAAAGAGACCCAGTACTTC.

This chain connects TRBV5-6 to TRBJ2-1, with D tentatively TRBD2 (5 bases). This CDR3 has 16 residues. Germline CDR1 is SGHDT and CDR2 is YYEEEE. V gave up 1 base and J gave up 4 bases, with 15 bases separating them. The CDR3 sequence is CASSLLVAGPYNEQFF. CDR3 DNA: TGTGCCAGCAGCTTGTTGGTGGCGGGCCCTTACAATGAGCAGTTCTTC.

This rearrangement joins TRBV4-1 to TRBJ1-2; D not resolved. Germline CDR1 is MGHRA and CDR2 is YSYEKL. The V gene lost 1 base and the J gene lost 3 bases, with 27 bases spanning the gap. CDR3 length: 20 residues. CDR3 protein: CASSQASLGFRGEPYYGYTF. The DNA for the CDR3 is TGCGCCAGCAGCCAAGCCTCCCTGGGGTTTCGTGGGGAACCCTACTATGGCTACACCTTC.